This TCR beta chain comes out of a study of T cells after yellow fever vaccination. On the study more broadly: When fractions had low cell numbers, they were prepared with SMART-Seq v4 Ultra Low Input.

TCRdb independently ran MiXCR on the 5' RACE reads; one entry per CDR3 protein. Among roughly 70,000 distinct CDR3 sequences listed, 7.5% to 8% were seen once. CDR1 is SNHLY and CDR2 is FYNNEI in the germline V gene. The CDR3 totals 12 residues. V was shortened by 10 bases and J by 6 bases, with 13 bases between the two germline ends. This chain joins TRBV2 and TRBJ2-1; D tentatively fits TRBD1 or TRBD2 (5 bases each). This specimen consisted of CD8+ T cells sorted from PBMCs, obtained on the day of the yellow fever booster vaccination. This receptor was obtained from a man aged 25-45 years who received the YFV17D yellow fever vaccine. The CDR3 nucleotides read TGTGCCACTCGTCAAGGGACCAATGAGCAGTTCTTC. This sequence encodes CATRQGTNEQFF.